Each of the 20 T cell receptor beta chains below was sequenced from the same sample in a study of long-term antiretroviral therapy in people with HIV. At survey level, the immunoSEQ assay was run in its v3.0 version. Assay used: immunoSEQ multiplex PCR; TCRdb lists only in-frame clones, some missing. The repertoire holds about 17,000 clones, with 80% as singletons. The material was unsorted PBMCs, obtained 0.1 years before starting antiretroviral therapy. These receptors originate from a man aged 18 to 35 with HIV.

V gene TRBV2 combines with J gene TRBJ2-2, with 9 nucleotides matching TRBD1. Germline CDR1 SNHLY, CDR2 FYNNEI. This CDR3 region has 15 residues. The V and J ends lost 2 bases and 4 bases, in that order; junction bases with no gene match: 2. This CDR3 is CASSETGGSTGELFF. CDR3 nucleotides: TGTGCCAGCAGTGAAACAGGGGGCTCCACCGGGGAGCTGTTTTTT.

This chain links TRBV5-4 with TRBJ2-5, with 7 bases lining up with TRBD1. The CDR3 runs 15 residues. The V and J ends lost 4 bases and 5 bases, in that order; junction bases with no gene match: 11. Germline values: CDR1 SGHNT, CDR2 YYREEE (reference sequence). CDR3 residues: CASSARQGRGETQYF. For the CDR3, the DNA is TGTGCCAGCAGCGCTCGACAGGGAAGAGGGGAGACCCAGTACTTC.

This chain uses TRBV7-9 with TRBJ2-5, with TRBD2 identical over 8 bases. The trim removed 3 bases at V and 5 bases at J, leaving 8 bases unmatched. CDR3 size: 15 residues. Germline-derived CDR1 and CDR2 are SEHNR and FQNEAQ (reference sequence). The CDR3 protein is CASSLSAGGGETQYF. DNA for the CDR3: TGTGCCAGCAGCTTGTCGGCGGGAGGAGGTGAGACCCAGTACTTC.

Here the CDR3 DNA reads TGTGCCAGCAGTTTACCAGGGGTCAGAGCCTACGAGCAGTACTTC. It specifies CASSLPGVRAYEQYF. The rearrangement links TRBV28 to TRBJ2-7, with D tentatively TRBD1 (6 bases). The CDR3 has 15 residues. Germline CDR1 reads MDHEN; CDR2 reads SYDVKM. V was pared by 2 bases and J by 2 bases, with 13 bases between.

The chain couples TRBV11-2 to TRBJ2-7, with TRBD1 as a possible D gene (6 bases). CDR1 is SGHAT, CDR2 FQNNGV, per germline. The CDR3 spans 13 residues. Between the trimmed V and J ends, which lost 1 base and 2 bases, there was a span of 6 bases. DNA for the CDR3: TGTGCCAGCAGCTTAGGGACAGCCTACGAGCAGTACTTC. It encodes CASSLGTAYEQYF.

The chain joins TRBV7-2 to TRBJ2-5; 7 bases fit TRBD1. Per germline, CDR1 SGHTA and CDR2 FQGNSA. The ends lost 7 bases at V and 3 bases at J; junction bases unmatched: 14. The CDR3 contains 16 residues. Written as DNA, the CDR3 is TGTGCCAGCACCACCCCTACGGGACAGCTAAAAGAGACCCAGTACTTC. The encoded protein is CASTTPTGQLKETQYF.

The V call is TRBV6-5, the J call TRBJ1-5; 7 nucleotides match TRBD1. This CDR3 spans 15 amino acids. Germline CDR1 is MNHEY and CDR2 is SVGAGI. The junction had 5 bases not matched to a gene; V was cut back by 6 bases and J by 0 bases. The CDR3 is CASSLNRGSNQPQHF. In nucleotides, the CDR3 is TGTGCCAGCAGCTTAAACAGGGGTAGCAATCAGCCCCAGCATTTT.

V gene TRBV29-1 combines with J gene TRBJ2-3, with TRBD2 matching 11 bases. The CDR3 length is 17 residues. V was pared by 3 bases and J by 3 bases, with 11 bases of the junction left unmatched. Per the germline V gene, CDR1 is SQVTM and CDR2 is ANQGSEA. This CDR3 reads CSVDGLAGGSGTDTQYF. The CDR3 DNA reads TGCAGCGTTGATGGGTTAGCGGGAGGGTCGGGTACAGATACGCAGTATTTT.

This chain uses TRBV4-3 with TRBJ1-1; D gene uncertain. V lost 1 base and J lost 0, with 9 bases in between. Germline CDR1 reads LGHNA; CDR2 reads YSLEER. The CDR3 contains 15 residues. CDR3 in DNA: TGCGCCAGCAGCCAAGGGACGGTGATGAACACTGAAGCTTTCTTT. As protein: CASSQGTVMNTEAFF.

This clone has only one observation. The CDR3 protein is CASRPTLTGINQPQHF. The CDR3 DNA sequence: TGTGCCAGCAGACCTACACTGACAGGGATCAATCAGCCCCAGCATTTT. The V and J genes are TRBV27 and TRBJ1-5, with TRBD1 matching 7 bases. Germline assignment: CDR1 MNHEY and CDR2 SMNVEV (reference sequence). With 6 bases clipped from V and 3 bases from J, the junction kept 11 bases outside the gene matches. This CDR3 is built from 16 residues.

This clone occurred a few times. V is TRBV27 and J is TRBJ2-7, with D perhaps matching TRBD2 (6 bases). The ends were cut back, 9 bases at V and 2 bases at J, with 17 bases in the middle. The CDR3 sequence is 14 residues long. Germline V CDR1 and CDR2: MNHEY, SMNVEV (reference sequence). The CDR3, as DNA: TGTGCCAGGGGTTCGGGGGAGGCCCCCTACGAGCAGTACTTC. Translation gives CARGSGEAPYEQYF.

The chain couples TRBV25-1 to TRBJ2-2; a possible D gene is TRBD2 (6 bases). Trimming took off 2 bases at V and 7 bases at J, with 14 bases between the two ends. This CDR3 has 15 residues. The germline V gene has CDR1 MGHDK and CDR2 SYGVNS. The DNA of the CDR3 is TGTGCCAGCAGTGAAGGAACGGGAGTAGTCGGGGAGCTGTTTTTT. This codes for CASSEGTGVVGELFF.

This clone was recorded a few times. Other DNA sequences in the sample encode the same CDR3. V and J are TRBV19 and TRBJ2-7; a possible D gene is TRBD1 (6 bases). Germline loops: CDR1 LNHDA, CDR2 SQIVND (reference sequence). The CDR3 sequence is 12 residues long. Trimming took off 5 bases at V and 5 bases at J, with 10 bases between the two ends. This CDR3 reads CASSPTGDEQYF. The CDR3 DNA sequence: TGTGCCAGTAGTCCGACAGGAGACGAGCAGTACTTC.

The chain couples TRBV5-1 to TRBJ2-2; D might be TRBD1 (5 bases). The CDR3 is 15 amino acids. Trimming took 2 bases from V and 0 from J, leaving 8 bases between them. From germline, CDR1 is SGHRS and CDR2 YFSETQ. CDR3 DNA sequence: TGCGCCAGCAGCTTCGCACAGGCGAACACCGGGGAGCTGTTTTTT. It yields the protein CASSFAQANTGELFF. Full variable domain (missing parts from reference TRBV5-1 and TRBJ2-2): KAGVTQTPRYLIKTRGQQVTLSCSPISGHRSVSWYQQTPGQGLQFLFEYFSETQRNKGNFPGRFSGRQFSNSRSEMNVSTLELGDSALYLCASSFAQANTGELFFGEGSRLTVL.

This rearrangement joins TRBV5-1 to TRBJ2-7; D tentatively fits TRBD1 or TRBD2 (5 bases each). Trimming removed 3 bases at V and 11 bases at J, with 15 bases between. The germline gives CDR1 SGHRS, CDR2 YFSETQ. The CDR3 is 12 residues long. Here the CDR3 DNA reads TGCGCCAGCAGCTGGGGCGGGTCTGACGAGTACTTC. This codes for CASSWGGSDEYF. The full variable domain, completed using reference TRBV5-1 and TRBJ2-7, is KAGVTQTPRYLIKTRGQQVTLSCSPISGHRSVSWYQQTPGQGLQFLFEYFSETQRNKGNFPGRFSGRQFSNSRSEMNVSTLELGDSALYLCASSWGGSDEYFGPGTRLTVT.

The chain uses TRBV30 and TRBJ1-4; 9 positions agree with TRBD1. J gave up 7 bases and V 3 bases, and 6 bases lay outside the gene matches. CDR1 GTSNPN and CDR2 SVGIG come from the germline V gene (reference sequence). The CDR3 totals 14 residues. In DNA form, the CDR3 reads TGTGCCTGGAGAGAACAGGGGGCGCGTGAAAAACTGTTTTTT. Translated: CAWREQGAREKLFF.

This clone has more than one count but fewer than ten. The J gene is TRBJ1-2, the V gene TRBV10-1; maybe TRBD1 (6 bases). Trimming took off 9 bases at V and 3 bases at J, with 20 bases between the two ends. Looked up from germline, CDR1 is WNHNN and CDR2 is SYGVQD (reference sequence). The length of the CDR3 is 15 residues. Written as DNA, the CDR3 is TGCGCCAGTCGCCCTCCTACAGGGATTGACTATGGCTACACCTTC. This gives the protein CASRPPTGIDYGYTF.

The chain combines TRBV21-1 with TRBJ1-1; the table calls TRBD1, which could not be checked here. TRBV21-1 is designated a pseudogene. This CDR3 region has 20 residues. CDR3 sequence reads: CASSTRPRTRDTFMNTEAFF. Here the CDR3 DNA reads TGTGCCAGCAGCACCAGACCACGGACCAGGGACACATTCATGAACACTGAAGCTTTCTTT.

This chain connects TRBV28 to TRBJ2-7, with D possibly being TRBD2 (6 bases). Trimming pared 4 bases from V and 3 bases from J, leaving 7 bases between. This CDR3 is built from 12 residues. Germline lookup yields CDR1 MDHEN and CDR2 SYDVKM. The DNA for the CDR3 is TGTGCCAGCAGTTCGGGGGTCTACGAGCAGTACTTC. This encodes CASSSGVYEQYF.

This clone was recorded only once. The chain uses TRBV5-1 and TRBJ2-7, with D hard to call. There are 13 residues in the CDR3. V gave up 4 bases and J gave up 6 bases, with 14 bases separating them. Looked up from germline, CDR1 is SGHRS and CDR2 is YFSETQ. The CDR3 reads CASSLGDSSEQYF. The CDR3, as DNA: TGCGCCAGCAGCCTTGGGGATTCGAGCGAGCAGTACTTC.